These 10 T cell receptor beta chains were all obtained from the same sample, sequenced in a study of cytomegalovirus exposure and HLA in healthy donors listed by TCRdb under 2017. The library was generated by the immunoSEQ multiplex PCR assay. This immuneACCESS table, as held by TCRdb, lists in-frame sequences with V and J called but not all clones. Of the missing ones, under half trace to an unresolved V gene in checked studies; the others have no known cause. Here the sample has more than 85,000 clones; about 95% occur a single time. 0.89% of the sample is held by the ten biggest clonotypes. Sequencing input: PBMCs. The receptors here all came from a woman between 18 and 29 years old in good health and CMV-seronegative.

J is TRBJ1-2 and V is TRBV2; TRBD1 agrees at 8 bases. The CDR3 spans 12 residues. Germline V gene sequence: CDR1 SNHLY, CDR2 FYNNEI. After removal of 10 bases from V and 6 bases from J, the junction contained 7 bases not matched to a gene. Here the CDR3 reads CATIQGVDGYTF. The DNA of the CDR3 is TGTGCCACCATACAGGGGGTAGATGGCTACACCTTC.

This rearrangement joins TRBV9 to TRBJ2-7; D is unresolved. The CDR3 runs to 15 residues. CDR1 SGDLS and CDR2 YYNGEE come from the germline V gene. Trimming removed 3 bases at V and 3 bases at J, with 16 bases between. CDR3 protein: CASSEAAGGNYEQYF. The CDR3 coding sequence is TGTGCCAGCAGCGAGGCAGCCGGCGGAAACTACGAGCAGTACTTC.

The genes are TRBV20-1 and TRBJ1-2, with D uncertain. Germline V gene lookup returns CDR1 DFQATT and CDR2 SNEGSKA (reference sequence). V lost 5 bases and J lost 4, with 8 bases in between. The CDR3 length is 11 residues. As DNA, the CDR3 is TGCAGTGCTGTAGAGAGCTATGGCTACACCTTC. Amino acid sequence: CSAVESYGYTF.

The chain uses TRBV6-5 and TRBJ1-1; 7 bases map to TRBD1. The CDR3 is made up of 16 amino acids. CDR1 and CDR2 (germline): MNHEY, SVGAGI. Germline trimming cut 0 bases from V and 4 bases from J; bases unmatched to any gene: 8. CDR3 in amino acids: CASSYSSDRAGTEAFF. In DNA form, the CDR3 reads TGTGCCAGCAGTTACTCCAGTGACAGGGCGGGCACTGAAGCTTTCTTT.

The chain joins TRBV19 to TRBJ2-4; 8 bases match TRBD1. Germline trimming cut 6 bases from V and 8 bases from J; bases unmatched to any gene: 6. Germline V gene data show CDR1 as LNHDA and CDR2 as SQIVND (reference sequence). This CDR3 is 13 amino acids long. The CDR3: CASSEQGADIQYF. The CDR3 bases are TGTGCCAGTAGCGAGCAGGGGGCGGACATTCAGTACTTC.

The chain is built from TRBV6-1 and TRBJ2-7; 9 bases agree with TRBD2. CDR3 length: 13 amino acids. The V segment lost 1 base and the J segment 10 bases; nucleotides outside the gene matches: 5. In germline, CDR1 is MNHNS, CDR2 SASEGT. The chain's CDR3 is CASSEGGSGSQYF. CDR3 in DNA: TGTGCCAGCAGTGAAGGGGGTAGCGGGAGCCAGTACTTC.

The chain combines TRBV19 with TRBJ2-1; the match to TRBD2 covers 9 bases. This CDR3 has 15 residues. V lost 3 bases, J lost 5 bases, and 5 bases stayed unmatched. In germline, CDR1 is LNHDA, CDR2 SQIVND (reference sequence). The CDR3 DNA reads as TGTGCCAGTAGTATTAGCGGGAGTCCAAACAATGAGCAGTTCTTC. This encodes CASSISGSPNNEQFF.

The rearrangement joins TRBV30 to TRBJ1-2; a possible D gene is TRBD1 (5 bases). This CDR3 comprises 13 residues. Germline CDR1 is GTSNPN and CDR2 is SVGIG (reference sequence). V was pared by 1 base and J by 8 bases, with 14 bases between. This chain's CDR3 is CAWSATGLEGYTF. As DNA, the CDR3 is TGTGCCTGGAGTGCTACAGGTTTGGAAGGCTACACCTTC.

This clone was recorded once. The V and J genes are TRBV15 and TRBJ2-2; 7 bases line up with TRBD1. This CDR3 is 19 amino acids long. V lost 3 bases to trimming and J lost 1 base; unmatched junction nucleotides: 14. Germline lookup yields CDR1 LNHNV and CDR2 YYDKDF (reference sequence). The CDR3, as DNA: TGTGCCACCAGCAGTCTCCCCGTTAAGACAGGGTGGAACACCGGGGAGCTGTTTTTT. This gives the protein CATSSLPVKTGWNTGELFF.

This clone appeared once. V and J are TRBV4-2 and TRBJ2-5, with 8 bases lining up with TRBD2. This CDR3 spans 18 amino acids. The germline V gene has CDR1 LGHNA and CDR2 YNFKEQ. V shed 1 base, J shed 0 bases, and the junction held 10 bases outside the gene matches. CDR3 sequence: CASSQAIGTSGDQETQYF. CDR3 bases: TGTGCCAGCAGCCAAGCAATCGGAACTAGCGGTGACCAAGAGACCCAGTACTTC.